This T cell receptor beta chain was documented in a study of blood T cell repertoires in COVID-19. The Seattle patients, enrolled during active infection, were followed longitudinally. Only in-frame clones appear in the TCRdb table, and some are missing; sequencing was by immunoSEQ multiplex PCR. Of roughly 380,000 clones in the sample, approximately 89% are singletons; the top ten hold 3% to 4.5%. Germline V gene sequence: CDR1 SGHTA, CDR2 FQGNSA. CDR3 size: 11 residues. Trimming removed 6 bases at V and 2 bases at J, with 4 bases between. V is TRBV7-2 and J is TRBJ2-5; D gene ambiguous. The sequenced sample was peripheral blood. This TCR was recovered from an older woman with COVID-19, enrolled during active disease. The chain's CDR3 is CASSSQETQYF. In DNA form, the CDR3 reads TGTGCCAGCAGTTCTCAAGAGACCCAGTACTTC.